These 23 T cell receptor beta chains were sequenced from one sample in a study of blood T cell repertoires in COVID-19. TCRdb's copy holds only in-frame clones and misses some; the assay was immunoSEQ multiplex PCR. The table records about 300,000 clones, roughly 91% of them present only once. The sequenced material came from peripheral blood. The receptors here all came from a woman aged 25 to 39 with COVID-19, enrolled during active disease.

The chain has TRBV4-3 and TRBJ2-7; 10 bases match TRBD1. Germline V gives CDR1 LGHNA, CDR2 YSLEER. Trimming at V came to 7 bases and at J to 5 bases, leaving 2 bases not matched to a gene. This CDR3 is built from 12 residues. DNA of the CDR3: TGCGCCAGCATCGGACAGGGGGACGAGCAGTACTTC. This encodes CASIGQGDEQYF.

This chain links TRBV4-1 with TRBJ2-1, with D hard to call. CDR1 and CDR2 (germline): MGHRA, YSYEKL. With 5 bases removed from V and 2 bases from J, the gap between germline ends came to 10 bases. This CDR3 comprises 14 residues. For the CDR3, the DNA is TGCGCCAGCAGCTTTACAGACACCTACAATGAGCAGTTCTTC. As protein: CASSFTDTYNEQFF.

The CDR3 region is CASRRVGGITEAFF. In nucleotides, the CDR3 is TGTGCCAGCAGAAGGGTTGGAGGGATCACTGAAGCTTTCTTT. The chain combines TRBV6-5 with TRBJ1-1; D is undetermined. Germline-derived CDR1 and CDR2 are MNHEY and SVGAGI. Deletions cut 6 bases from V and 4 bases from J, with 15 bases between. This CDR3 is built from 14 residues.

V usage is TRBV3-1 (or the pseudogene TRBV3-2) and J usage is TRBJ1-5; no definite D call. Germline values: CDR1 LGHDT, CDR2 YNNKEL (reference sequence). This CDR3 contains 14 residues. The V and J ends lost 5 bases and 5 bases respectively, with 13 bases between them. CDR3 loop: CASSARGLDQPQHF. CDR3 nucleotide sequence: TGTGCCAGCAGCGCGCGAGGGTTAGATCAGCCCCAGCATTTT.

The rearrangement links TRBV4-1 to TRBJ1-6; 8 bases map to TRBD1. The V and J ends lost 0 bases and 10 bases, in that order; junction bases with no gene match: 5. The CDR3 extends over 15 amino acids. Germline V CDR1 and CDR2: MGHRA, YSYEKL. CDR3: CASSQEGTGGSPLHF. The DNA for the CDR3 is TGCGCCAGCAGCCAAGAGGGGACAGGAGGCTCACCCCTCCACTTT.

V usage is TRBV11-3 and J usage is TRBJ1-1, with D uncertain. V lost 2 bases, J lost 4 bases, and 14 bases lay in between. CDR3 size: 15 residues. The germline gives CDR1 SGHNT, CDR2 YENEEA. The CDR3 reads CASSLSGTLGTEAFF. In nucleotides, the CDR3 is TGTGCCAGCAGCTTAAGCGGTACTCTGGGCACTGAAGCTTTCTTT. The variable domain in full, with the rest retrieved from reference TRBV11-3 and TRBJ1-1, is EAGVVQSPRYKIIEKKQPVAFWCNPISGHNTLYWYLQNLGQGPELLIRYENEEAVDDSQLPKDRFSAERLKGVDSTLKIQPAELGDSAVYLCASSLSGTLGTEAFFGQGTRLTVV.

The chain carries TRBV9 and TRBJ2-1, with 9 bases fitting TRBD2. The V segment lost 2 bases and the J segment 6 bases; nucleotides outside the gene matches: 12. The CDR3 covers 17 residues. Germline V gives CDR1 SGDLS, CDR2 YYNGEE. CDR3 DNA: TGTGCCAGCAGCGTCAGTGCTGGCGGGGGGGCCATCAATGAGCAGTTCTTC. Protein: CASSVSAGGGAINEQFF.

The V call is TRBV11-3, the J call TRBJ1-1; 8 nucleotides agree with TRBD1. CDR3 length equals 15 residues. The V gene's germline CDR1 is SGHNT and CDR2 YENEEA. With 7 bases clipped from V and 4 bases from J, the junction kept 11 bases outside the gene matches. The chain's CDR3 is CASTPQGAMGTEAFF. CDR3 in DNA: TGTGCCAGCACCCCCCAGGGGGCGATGGGCACTGAAGCTTTCTTT. Variable domain in full (rest from reference TRBV11-3 and TRBJ1-1): EAGVVQSPRYKIIEKKQPVAFWCNPISGHNTLYWYLQNLGQGPELLIRYENEEAVDDSQLPKDRFSAERLKGVDSTLKIQPAELGDSAVYLCASTPQGAMGTEAFFGQGTRLTVV.

The rearrangement uses TRBV6-5 and TRBJ1-4; tentatively, D is TRBD1 (6 bases). CDR3 length: 15 residues. Per germline, CDR1 MNHEY and CDR2 SVGAGI. Trimming removed 5 bases at V and 7 bases at J, with 17 bases between. The CDR3 DNA follows: TGTGCCAGCAGTCTCCAGACAGGCGGGAGTGAAAAACTGTTTTTT. Protein sequence: CASSLQTGGSEKLFF.

The V call is TRBV6-5, the J call TRBJ1-6; D is undetermined. CDR3 size: 15 residues. V shed 6 bases and J shed 5 bases, with 14 bases lying between them. Germline V CDR1 and CDR2: MNHEY, SVGAGI. The CDR3 is CASSGPRAHNSPLHF. Here the CDR3 DNA reads TGTGCCAGCAGCGGGCCGAGGGCCCATAATTCACCCCTCCACTTT.

The chain has TRBV30 and TRBJ2-3; TRBD2 is a possible D gene (6 bases). Trimming shortened V by 4 bases and J by 0 bases, and 11 bases separated the two germline ends. This CDR3 is built from 14 residues. CDR1 is GTSNPN, CDR2 SVGIG, per germline (reference sequence). The CDR3 DNA is TGTGCCTGGAATTCCGGGACTAGCACAGATACGCAGTATTTT. Protein sequence: CAWNSGTSTDTQYF.

The gene calls are TRBV5-1 and TRBJ2-2; D is unresolved. Trimming shortened V by 7 bases and J by 1 base, and 14 bases separated the two germline ends. Germline V gene data show CDR1 as SGHRS and CDR2 as YFSETQ. The CDR3 contains 15 residues. The CDR3 spells CASCLVTQNTGELFF. CDR3 sequence (DNA): TGCGCCAGCTGCCTGGTGACACAGAACACCGGGGAGCTGTTTTTT.

J is TRBJ1-2 and V is TRBV7-6; D is possibly TRBD1 (6 bases). V was trimmed by 3 bases and J by 8 bases, leaving 28 bases between them. Germline CDR1 SGHVS, CDR2 FNYEAQ. The CDR3 runs 18 residues. CDR3 sequence reads: CASSLLPPPAGEGRGYTF. CDR3 nucleotide sequence: TGTGCCAGCAGCTTGTTACCCCCACCGGCAGGGGAGGGAAGGGGCTACACCTTC.

V is TRBV5-6 and J is TRBJ2-7, with a weak D call TRBD1 (6 bases). The ends were cut back, 4 bases at V and 7 bases at J, with 15 bases in the middle. The germline gives CDR1 SGHDT, CDR2 YYEEEE. This CDR3 has 13 amino acids. The CDR3 sequence: CASSRTAFMEQYF. The CDR3 DNA follows: TGTGCCAGCAGCCGGACAGCCTTCATGGAGCAGTACTTC.

This rearrangement joins TRBV5-1 to TRBJ2-3; 9 positions agree with TRBD2. The J segment lost 9 bases and the V segment lost 3 bases, leaving 5 bases of the junction unmatched. Germline V CDR1 and CDR2: SGHRS, YFSETQ. The CDR3 length is 13 residues. CDR3 coding DNA: TGCGCCAGCAGCTCCAGACTAGCGGCCACGCAGTATTTT. It is translated as CASSSRLAATQYF.

This sequence joins TRBV9 and TRBJ1-2; 9 bases line up with TRBD1. CDR1 is SGDLS and CDR2 is YYNGEE in the germline V gene. The CDR3 is 15 residues long. Trimming took 3 bases from V and 4 from J; bases not matched to a gene: 7. CDR3 region: CASSGTGGLGYGYTF. DNA of the CDR3: TGTGCCAGCAGCGGAACAGGGGGCTTAGGCTATGGCTACACCTTC.

As concerns this clone: This is likely a read error, given that the CDR3 carries no conserved phenylalanine or tryptophan at its end. The chain links TRBV3-1 (or the pseudogene TRBV3-2) to TRBJ1-1; D gene ambiguous. CDR1 is LGHDT and CDR2 is YNNKEL in the germline V gene (reference sequence). The CDR3 extends over 13 amino acids. With 5 bases removed from V and 0 bases from J, the gap between germline ends came to 7 bases. DNA of the CDR3: TGTGCCAGCAGCAGCGCTCTGAACACTGAAGCTTTCCTT. Translated: CASSSALNTEAFL.

The J gene is TRBJ2-1, the V gene TRBV2, with D possibly TRBD2 on 5 matching bases. V lost 8 bases, J lost 8 bases, and 10 bases lay in between. CDR1 SNHLY and CDR2 FYNNEI come from the germline V gene. This CDR3 region has 11 residues. The CDR3 DNA reads as TGTGCCAGCGCGGAGGATTATGAGCAGTTCTTC. This codes for CASAEDYEQFF.

This chain uses TRBV11-3 with TRBJ1-4; 11 bases are shared with TRBD1. The CDR3 consists of 17 residues. Germline V lookup: CDR1 SGHNT, CDR2 YENEEA. With 4 bases clipped from V and 6 bases from J, the junction kept 10 bases outside the gene matches. CDR3 in amino acids: CASSSTRGQGVHEKLFF. Written as DNA, the CDR3 is TGTGCCAGCAGCTCTACGAGGGGACAGGGGGTCCATGAAAAACTGTTTTTT.

This chain links TRBV12-3 or TRBV12-4 with TRBJ2-1; no clear D gene. The CDR3 has 12 residues. V was clipped by 3 bases and J by 6 bases, with 6 bases between them. The CDR3 loop is CASSFRFNEQFF. CDR3 sequence (DNA): TGTGCCAGCAGTTTTAGATTCAATGAGCAGTTCTTC.

This clone was seen only once. V and J are TRBV7-8 and TRBJ1-1; possibly TRBD1 for D (6 bases). CDR3 length: 17 residues. V lost 4 bases to trimming and J lost 0 bases, with 18 bases between them. Per germline, CDR1 SGHVS and CDR2 FQNEAQ. The CDR3 here is CASSSRRGGELNTEAFF. CDR3 in DNA: TGTGCCAGCAGCTCTCGGAGGGGGGGCGAACTGAACACTGAAGCTTTCTTT.

J is TRBJ2-3 and V is TRBV13; 12 bases align to TRBD2. Germline V gene data show CDR1 as PRHDT and CDR2 as FYEKMQ (reference sequence). The CDR3 has 17 residues. After removal of 4 bases from V and 5 bases from J, the junction contained 10 bases not matched to a gene. This CDR3 reads CASSSSALAGGGDTQYF. Here the CDR3 DNA reads TGTGCCAGCAGCTCTTCCGCCCTAGCGGGGGGGGGAGATACGCAGTATTTT.

The chain uses TRBV10-1 and TRBJ1-5, with 7 bases fitting TRBD1. Losses at the gene ends were 6 bases for V and 3 bases for J; bases not matched to a gene: 11. This CDR3 is built from 16 residues. The germline CDR1 and CDR2 sequences are WNHNN and SYGVQD (reference sequence). Here the CDR3 reads CASRRTGTSTNQPQHF. CDR3 nucleotide sequence: TGCGCCAGCAGAAGGACAGGCACTAGCACCAATCAGCCCCAGCATTTT.